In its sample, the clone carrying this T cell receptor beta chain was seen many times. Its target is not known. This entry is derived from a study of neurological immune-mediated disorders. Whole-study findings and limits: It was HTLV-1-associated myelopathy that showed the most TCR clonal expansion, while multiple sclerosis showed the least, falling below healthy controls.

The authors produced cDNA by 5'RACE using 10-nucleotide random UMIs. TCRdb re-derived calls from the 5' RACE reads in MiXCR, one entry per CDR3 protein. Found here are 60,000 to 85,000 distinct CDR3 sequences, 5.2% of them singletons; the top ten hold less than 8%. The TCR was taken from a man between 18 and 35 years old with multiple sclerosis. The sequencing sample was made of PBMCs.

This chain's CDR3 is CASSLALVPTDTQYF. The CDR3, as DNA: TGCGCCAGCAGCTTGGCCCTCGTCCCCACAGATACGCAGTATTTT. V and J are TRBV5-1 and TRBJ2-3; D is undetermined. V dropped 0 bases and J dropped 2 bases, with 10 bases sitting between them. The CDR3 has 15 amino acids. Germline CDR1 reads SGHRS; CDR2 reads YFSETQ.